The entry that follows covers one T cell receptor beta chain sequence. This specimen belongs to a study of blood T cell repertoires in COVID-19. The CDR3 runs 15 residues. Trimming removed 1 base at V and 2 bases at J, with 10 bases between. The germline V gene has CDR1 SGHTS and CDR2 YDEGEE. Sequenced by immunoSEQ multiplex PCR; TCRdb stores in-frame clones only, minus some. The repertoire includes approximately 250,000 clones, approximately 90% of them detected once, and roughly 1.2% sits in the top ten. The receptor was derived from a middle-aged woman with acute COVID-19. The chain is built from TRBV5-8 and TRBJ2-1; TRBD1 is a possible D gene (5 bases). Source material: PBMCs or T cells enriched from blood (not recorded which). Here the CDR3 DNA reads TGTGCCAGCAGCTTGAGGGGCGGAGCCTACAATGAGCAGTTCTTC. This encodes CASSLRGGAYNEQFF.